This note documents a single T cell receptor (beta chain) sequence. This clonotype was found many times. The antigen it recognizes is unknown. No much larger clone is present one base from it, and per-base qualities are unavailable. Sequenced using an Illumina HiSeq 2500. TCR beta libraries were prepared by quantitative 5'-RACE with molecular barcodes. In the source study's methods: A new computational method, built on a probabilistic model of VDJ rearrangement, was used to identify disease-linked TCR variants. Using fastp trimming at Q25 and MiXCR clonotype assembly, TCRdb reanalyzed the public sequencing data and kept in-frame beta chains. Every distinct CDR3 protein forms one entry, paired with its most common genes and DNA. TCRdb's processing, not the study's, gives the V and J calls here. Across this sample there are 200,000 to 250,000 distinct CDR3 sequences, with roughly 25% seen only once. The top ten constitute 6.6% of the sample.

The data stem from a study of CD8 T cells in ankylosing spondylitis (dated by TCRdb to about 2017). Describing the broader study: To find TCR variants linked to disease, the study profiled T cell receptor beta repertoires in ankylosing spondylitis patients and healthy donors. In total, the full study cohort was made up of 85 to 140 healthy donors and roughly 27 ankylosing spondylitis patients. Peripheral blood samples were taken, and synovial fluid was additionally collected from ankylosing spondylitis patients. On the study overall, not on this receptor specifically: A CD8+ phenotype was shown by the disease-linked clones, which were found at relatively low frequencies in peripheral blood. Some of the motif variants had been reported before in the synovial fluid and blood of reactive arthritis patients, a finding that suggests common disease-initiation mechanisms. The disease-linked clones were reported to be significantly enriched in matched synovial fluid samples from ankylosing spondylitis patients. A TCR beta motif made up of eight highly homologous amino acid variants appeared to be characteristic of blood from ankylosing spondylitis patients.

The CDR3, cysteine through phenylalanine, is 17 amino acids long. The sequence is cut down to CDR3 DNA, 51 bases in frame from base 1. At the junction V is shortened by 2 bases and J by 0 bases, with 12 bases in between. CDR1 SGHRS and CDR2 YFSETQ are derived from the germline V gene. This receptor was identified in a male donor with ankylosing spondylitis or in good health (not recorded which). This receptor chain uses TRBV5-1 and TRBJ2-6; no D gene call is confident. The sequenced sample consisted of blood, either unsorted or a sorted T cell fraction (not recorded which). The DNA reads TGCGCCAGCAGCTTCTCCTCACTGATCTCTGGGGCCAACGTCCTGACTTTC. This is translated as CASSFSSLISGANVLTF. The CDR3 plus the reference TRBV5-1 and TRBJ2-6 genes for the other parts give the full variable domain: KAGVTQTPRYLIKTRGQQVTLSCSPISGHRSVSWYQQTPGQGLQFLFEYFSETQRNKGNFPGRFSGRQFSNSRSEMNVSTLELGDSALYLCASSFSSLISGANVLTFGAGSRLTVL.